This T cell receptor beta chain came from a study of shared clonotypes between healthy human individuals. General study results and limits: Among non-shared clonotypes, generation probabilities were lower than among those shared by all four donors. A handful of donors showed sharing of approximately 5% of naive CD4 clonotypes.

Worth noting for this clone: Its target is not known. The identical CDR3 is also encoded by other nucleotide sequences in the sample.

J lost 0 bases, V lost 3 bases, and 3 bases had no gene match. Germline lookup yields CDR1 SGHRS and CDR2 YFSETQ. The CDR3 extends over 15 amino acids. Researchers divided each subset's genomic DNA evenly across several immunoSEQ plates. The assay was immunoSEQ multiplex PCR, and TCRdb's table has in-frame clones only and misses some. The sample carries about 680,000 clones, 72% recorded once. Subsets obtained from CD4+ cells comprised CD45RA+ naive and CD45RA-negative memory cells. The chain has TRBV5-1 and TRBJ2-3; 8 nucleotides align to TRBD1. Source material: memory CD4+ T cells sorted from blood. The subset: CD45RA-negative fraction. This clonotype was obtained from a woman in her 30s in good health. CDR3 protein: CASSYTGGSTDTQYF. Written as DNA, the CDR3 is TGCGCCAGCAGCTACACAGGGGGGAGCACAGATACGCAGTATTTT.